A single sample is the source of the 14 T cell receptor beta chains below, sequenced in a study of blood T cells in healthy people across ages. Next came a second PCR, run for roughly 7 to 12 cycles, which used a sample-barcoded 5' primer along with a J-beta primer mix. One entry per CDR3 protein results from TCRdb running MiXCR on the 5' RACE reads. The table lists 1.8 million or so distinct CDR3 sequences, 35% to 50% of them singletons, with about 21% in the top ten. The sequenced sample was blood. Receptors originate from a human donor in good health.

This clonotype has a count of ten or more. The junction does not match germline at one end; this may be a read error. CDR3 sequence: CASSQEYTDTQYF. For the CDR3, the DNA is TGTGCCAGCAGCCAGGAGTACACAGATACGCAGTATTTT. The gene calls are TRBV4-3 and TRBJ2-3; D gene unclear. CDR1 and CDR2 from the germline V gene are LGHNA and YSLEER. The CDR3 covers 13 residues.

The J gene is TRBJ1-5, the V gene TRBV3-1, with D unresolved. Per the germline V gene, CDR1 is LGHDT and CDR2 is YNNKEL (reference sequence). This CDR3 region has 15 residues. Trimming took off 4 bases at V and 4 bases at J, with 14 bases between the two ends. In DNA, the CDR3 is TGTGCCAGCAGCCCAGATATCGGGAGGAATCAGCCCCAGCATTTT. This gives the protein CASSPDIGRNQPQHF.

The chain is built from TRBV28 and TRBJ2-1; 11 positions agree with TRBD1. In germline, CDR1 is MDHEN, CDR2 SYDVKM. The V and J ends lost 5 bases and 6 bases, in that order; junction bases with no gene match: 9. The CDR3 consists of 16 residues. The CDR3 nucleotides read TGTGCCAGCAGTCGGACAGGGGGCGGACGTGTCAATGAGCAGTTCTTC. Its translation: CASSRTGGGRVNEQFF.

This clonotype came up a few times. V and J are TRBV7-2 and TRBJ1-2; D not certain. The V and J ends lost 3 bases and 3 bases respectively, with 17 bases between them. CDR3 length: 16 residues. CDR1 and CDR2 (germline): SGHTA, FQGNSA. DNA of the CDR3: TGTGCCAGCAGCTTGCTAGTGGGCCGCATCTACTATGGCTACACCTTC. This sequence encodes CASSLLVGRIYYGYTF.

J is TRBJ2-4 and V is TRBV6-8; D gene uncertain. TRBJ2-7 explains the end of the DNA better; the J call may be wrong. CDR1 is MNHGY and CDR2 is SAAAGT in the germline V gene. This CDR3 contains 14 residues. The CDR3 here is CASSYMTTSYEQYF. The CDR3 DNA sequence: TGTGCCAGCAGTTACATGACCACATCCTACGAGCAGTACTTC.

This chain links TRBV29-1 with TRBJ1-2, with TRBD1 matching over 8 bases. The germline V gene encodes CDR1 SQVTM and CDR2 ANQGSEA. The CDR3 spans 12 residues. The V and J ends lost 5 bases and 7 bases, in that order; junction bases with no gene match: 6. CDR3 sequence: CSVPQGAVGYTF. CDR3 sequence (DNA): TGCAGCGTTCCCCAGGGGGCGGTTGGCTACACCTTC.

About this clonotype: A junction end diverges from the germline sequence, so it may reflect a read error. The rearrangement joins TRBV7-9 to TRBJ2-1; TRBD1 matches at 11 bases. CDR3 length: 15 amino acids. Germline V CDR1 and CDR2: SEHNR, FQNEAQ (reference sequence). The DNA for the CDR3 is TGTGCCGGCAGTCGGACAGGGGGCGAACTCAATGAGCAGTTCTTC. Translation gives CAGSRTGGELNEQFF.

Regarding this clonotype: An end of the junction does not agree with germline; a read error may underlie this. The chain couples TRBV7-2 to TRBJ1-1; tentative D call: TRBD1 (5 bases). The CDR3 totals 16 residues. Germline lookup yields CDR1 SGHTA and CDR2 FQGNSA. The DNA of the CDR3 is TGTGCCAGCAGCTTAGTTGGGAAGGGGCGGGTCACTGAACCTTTCTTT. The encoded protein is CASSLVGKGRVTEPFF.

This CDR3 reads CSVSRPLTDTQYF. CDR3 nucleotides: TGCAGCGTTAGTAGGCCTTTGACAGATACGCAGTATTTT. The chain recombines TRBV29-1 with TRBJ2-3, with no clear D. V was trimmed by 5 bases and J by 3 bases, leaving 12 bases between them. Germline assignment: CDR1 SQVTM and CDR2 ANQGSEA. The CDR3 loop spans 13 amino acids.

V is TRBV18 and J is TRBJ1-1; D is ambiguous. The CDR3 is 12 residues long. Germline lookup yields CDR1 KGHSH and CDR2 LQKENI. Between the trimmed V and J ends, which lost 4 bases and 8 bases, there was a span of 11 bases. CDR3 sequence reads: CASSRGEGEAFF. The CDR3 DNA is TGTGCCAGCTCACGCGGGGAAGGGGAAGCTTTCTTT.

The V and J genes are TRBV20-1 and TRBJ1-2; D is perhaps TRBD1 (5 bases). The CDR3 runs to 13 residues. Germline V gene data show CDR1 as DFQATT and CDR2 as SNEGSKA (reference sequence). V lost 6 bases and J lost 3, with 14 bases in between. CDR3 amino acids: CSAIRDAYYGYTF. CDR3 sequence (DNA): TGCAGTGCCATACGGGACGCCTACTATGGCTACACCTTC.

This clonotype was observed at least ten times. The chain recombines TRBV5-1 with TRBJ1-2, with 8 bases aligning to TRBD1. J gave up 8 bases and V 1 base, and 7 bases lay outside the gene matches. CDR3 size: 14 residues. The germline CDR1 and CDR2 sequences are SGHRS and YFSETQ. The CDR3 sequence: CASSLSAGGDGYTF. The CDR3 region has the DNA TGCGCCAGCAGCTTGTCGGCAGGGGGCGACGGCTACACCTTC.

This clonotype was counted only a few times. CDR3 amino acids: CASSRPRDTLGSTDTQYF. DNA of the CDR3: TGTGCCAGCAGTCGGCCCCGGGACACACTTGGGAGTACAGATACGCAGTATTTT. V and J are TRBV28 and TRBJ2-3; possible D gene TRBD1, 6 bases. Germline V gene sequence: CDR1 MDHEN, CDR2 SYDVKM. V was trimmed by 5 bases and J by 3 bases, leaving 24 bases between them. CDR3 length equals 18 residues.

The rearrangement links TRBV20-1 to TRBJ1-5, with 10 bases that match TRBD1. CDR1 and CDR2 (germline): DFQATT, SNEGSKA (reference sequence). V was pared by 5 bases and J by 7 bases, with 8 bases of the junction left unmatched. CDR3 length: 14 residues. The CDR3 sequence is CSALRQGAEQPQHF. The CDR3 nucleotides read TGCAGTGCTCTAAGACAGGGGGCTGAACAGCCCCAGCATTTT.